The following is a TCR beta chain sequence with its context. The target antigen is unknown. The entry originates in a study of cytomegalovirus exposure and HLA in healthy donors. It was with 60 Vbeta and 13 Jbeta primers that the PCR ran. Using immunoSEQ multiplex PCR, the repertoire was profiled, and TCRdb retains in-frame clones only, with some absent. The table includes about 160,000 clones, roughly 80% detected once. Between the trimmed V and J ends, which lost 2 bases and 4 bases, there was a span of 14 bases. This CDR3 is built from 15 residues. Germline V lookup: CDR1 MNHNY, CDR2 SVGAGI (reference sequence). Study conclusions and caveats: In a later analysis, TCR beta V- and J-gene trimming showed a link to a missense DCLRE1C variant.

This clonotype originated in a female donor in good health and CMV-seronegative. The chain links TRBV6-6 to TRBJ2-5, with D maybe TRBD2 (6 bases). Material for sequencing was PBMCs. The chain's CDR3 is CASSYGRGIGETQYF. CDR3 nucleotide sequence: TGTGCCAGCAGTTACGGACGGGGGATAGGAGAGACCCAGTACTTC.